These 17 T cell receptor beta chains were all obtained from the same sample, sequenced in a study of T cells in Graves' hyperthyroidism and ophthalmopathy. Authors of the study amplified TCR beta CDR3 regions from RNA transcripts. During a first-round RT-PCR of the TCR CDR3, the HTBI primer set was used. TCRdb independently ran MiXCR on the multiplex PCR reads; one entry per CDR3 protein. The sample includes about 560,000 distinct CDR3 sequences, about a sixth of them seen just once. Sequenced sample: blood. The receptors derive from a woman younger than 35 with Graves' hyperthyroidism.

This clonotype was seen only a few times. V gene TRBV12-3 or TRBV12-4 combines with J gene TRBJ2-5, with D tentatively TRBD1 (6 bases). The CDR3 loop spans 12 amino acids. V was clipped by 6 bases and J by 7 bases, with 12 bases between them. CDR3 coding DNA: TGTGCCAGCAGGCAGGGGATAGGGACCCAGTACTTC. It encodes CASRQGIGTQYF.

The V call is TRBV12-3 or TRBV12-4, the J call TRBJ2-3; maybe TRBD2 (6 bases). The CDR3 has 17 amino acids. The V and J ends lost 3 bases and 2 bases respectively, with 18 bases between them. CDR3 DNA: TGTGCCAGCAGTTTCCCGGGAGTCCCGGCTAACACAGATACGCAGTATTTT. Translation: CASSFPGVPANTDTQYF.

This clonotype was detected ten times or more. The gene calls are TRBV28 and TRBJ2-5; D is ambiguous. The CDR3 runs 13 residues. Per germline, CDR1 MDHEN and CDR2 SYDVKM. Trimming removed 3 bases at V and 3 bases at J, with 8 bases between. This CDR3 reads CASSFLRKETQYF. The CDR3, as DNA: TGTGCCAGCAGTTTCTTGAGGAAAGAGACCCAGTACTTC.

The chain is built from TRBV7-2 and TRBJ2-5; 10 nucleotides align to TRBD2. V trimming: 5 bases; J trimming: 5 bases; junction bases outside the gene matches: 5. CDR1 and CDR2 (germline): SGHTA, FQGNSA. The CDR3 consists of 14 residues. The CDR3 sequence: CASSQLAGVETQYF. DNA of the CDR3: TGTGCCAGCAGCCAGCTAGCGGGGGTTGAGACCCAGTACTTC.

The chain links TRBV29-1 to TRBJ1-5, with D perhaps matching TRBD1 (5 bases). The CDR3 sequence is 14 residues long. Deletions cut 3 bases from V and 0 bases from J, with 9 bases between. CDR1 is SQVTM, CDR2 ANQGSEA, per germline. The CDR3 nucleotides are TGCAGCGTTGATAAGGGGTATAGCAATCAGCCCCAGCATTTT. As protein: CSVDKGYSNQPQHF.

This clonotype was counted at least ten times. This rearrangement joins TRBV24-1 to TRBJ2-3; 11 bases fit TRBD2. This CDR3 has 16 amino acids. With V trimmed by 4 bases and J by 1 base, 3 bases remained unmatched. The V gene's germline CDR1 is KGHDR and CDR2 SFDVKD. The CDR3 DNA sequence: TGTGCCACCAGTGACATGACTAGCGGGGGCACAGATACGCAGTATTTT. Its protein product is CATSDMTSGGTDTQYF.

V gene TRBV30 combines with J gene TRBJ2-3; a possible D gene is TRBD2 (5 bases). The ends were cut back, 3 bases at V and 1 base at J, with 11 bases in the middle. Germline V gives CDR1 GTSNPN, CDR2 SVGIG (reference sequence). The CDR3 is 14 amino acids. Here the CDR3 reads CAWRGFGGTDTQYF. The CDR3, as DNA: TGTGCCTGGAGGGGGTTCGGGGGCACAGATACGCAGTATTTT.

This clonotype was detected many times. The chain combines TRBV11-2 with TRBJ2-3, with no clear D. This CDR3 comprises 18 residues. V shed 1 base and J shed 1 base, with 18 bases lying between them. Per the germline V gene, CDR1 is SGHAT and CDR2 is FQNNGV. CDR3: CASSLGRWNRGGTDTQYF. The DNA for the CDR3 is TGTGCCAGCAGCTTAGGTCGGTGGAACCGAGGCGGCACAGATACGCAGTATTTT.

This clonotype was seen many times. The chain is built from TRBV7-9 and TRBJ2-5; the D is unclear. The V gene's germline CDR1 is SEHNR and CDR2 FQNEAQ (reference sequence). Between the trimmed V and J ends, which lost 0 bases and 5 bases, there was a span of 13 bases. This CDR3 is 15 amino acids long. The CDR3 protein is CASSLAEYAEETQYF. As DNA, the CDR3 is TGTGCCAGCAGCTTAGCGGAATATGCCGAGGAGACCCAGTACTTC.

This clonotype was detected a few times. The chain has TRBV20-1 and TRBJ2-1; 14 bases align to TRBD2. This CDR3 is 14 amino acids long. CDR1 and CDR2 (germline): DFQATT, SNEGSKA (reference sequence). With V trimmed by 1 base and J by 10 bases, 3 bases remained unmatched. CDR3 in amino acids: CSARVTSGRAEQFF. CDR3 DNA sequence: TGCAGTGCTAGAGTGACTAGCGGGAGGGCCGAGCAGTTCTTC.

This clonotype was seen more than once but under ten times. V gene TRBV12-3 or TRBV12-4 combines with J gene TRBJ2-4, with D maybe TRBD2 (6 bases). V lost 3 bases to trimming and J lost 3 bases, with 12 bases between them. CDR3 length equals 15 residues. The CDR3 coding sequence is TGTGCCAGCAGTTTCTCACTAGCCTTCAAAAACATTCAGTACTTC. Translated: CASSFSLAFKNIQYF.

The chain joins TRBV27 to TRBJ2-4; D is uncertain. The CDR3 contains 14 residues. Trimming removed 4 bases at V and 2 bases at J, with 9 bases between. Germline V gene sequence: CDR1 MNHEY, CDR2 SMNVEV (reference sequence). The CDR3 spells CASSSTIPKNIQYF. Written as DNA, the CDR3 is TGTGCCAGCAGTTCTACCATCCCCAAAAACATTCAGTACTTC.

J is TRBJ2-1 and V is TRBV10-3, with D hard to call. CDR3 length: 12 amino acids. V lost 3 bases and J lost 6, with 6 bases in between. Germline loops: CDR1 ENHRY, CDR2 SYGVKD. In DNA form, the CDR3 reads TGTGCCATCAGTGATTCGGTCAATGAGCAGTTCTTC. Translated, it gives CAISDSVNEQFF.

The table lists this clonotype with many counts. The V gene is TRBV7-3, the J gene TRBJ2-1; 8 nucleotides agree with TRBD2. Germline assignment: CDR1 SGHTA and CDR2 FQGTGA. V was clipped by 6 bases and J by 6 bases; unmatched bases: 7. This CDR3 has 14 residues. The CDR3 is CASSLLTSVNEQFF. Written as DNA, the CDR3 is TGTGCCAGCAGTCTTTTGACTAGCGTCAATGAGCAGTTCTTC.

This clonotype was observed at least ten times. The CDR3 DNA reads as TGTGCCAGCAGTTTAGGGACTAGCGTCTACAATGAGCAGTTCTTC. Translating gives CASSLGTSVYNEQFF. The J gene is TRBJ2-1, the V gene TRBV12-3 or TRBV12-4; 9 bases line up with TRBD2. Trimming took 1 base from V and 3 from J; bases not matched to a gene: 1. This CDR3 contains 15 residues.

This clonotype occurred many times. The chain recombines TRBV28 with TRBJ2-7; 10 bases agree with TRBD1. J lost 7 bases, V lost 9 bases, and 12 bases had no gene match. This CDR3 spans 14 amino acids. Germline loops: CDR1 MDHEN, CDR2 SYDVKM. The DNA for the CDR3 is TGTGCCAGTACATGGGGACAGGGGTTCATTGAGCAGTACTTC. Its translation: CASTWGQGFIEQYF.

This clonotype has just a few counts. This chain links TRBV29-1 with TRBJ2-7, with 14 bases matching TRBD2. CDR1 and CDR2 from the germline V gene are SQVTM and ANQGSEA. Losses at the gene ends were 7 bases for V and 4 bases for J; bases not matched to a gene: 6. The CDR3 has 14 amino acids. CDR3 loop: CSGTGTSGSYEQYF. DNA of the CDR3: TGCAGCGGGACAGGGACTAGCGGGAGTTACGAGCAGTACTTC.